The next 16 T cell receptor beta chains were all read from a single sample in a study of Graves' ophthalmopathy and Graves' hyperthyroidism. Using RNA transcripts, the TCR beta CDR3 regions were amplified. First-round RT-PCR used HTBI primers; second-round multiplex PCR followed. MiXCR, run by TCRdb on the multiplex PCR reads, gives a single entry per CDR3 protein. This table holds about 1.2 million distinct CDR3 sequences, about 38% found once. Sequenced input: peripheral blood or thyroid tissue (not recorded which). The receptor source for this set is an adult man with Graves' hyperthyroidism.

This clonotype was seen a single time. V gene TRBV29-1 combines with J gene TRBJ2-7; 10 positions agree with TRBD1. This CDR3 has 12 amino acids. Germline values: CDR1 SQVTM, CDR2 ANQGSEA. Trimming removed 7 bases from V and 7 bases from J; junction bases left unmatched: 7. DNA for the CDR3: TGCAGCGCCGTGACAGGGGGCTATGAGCAGTACTTC. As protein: CSAVTGGYEQYF.

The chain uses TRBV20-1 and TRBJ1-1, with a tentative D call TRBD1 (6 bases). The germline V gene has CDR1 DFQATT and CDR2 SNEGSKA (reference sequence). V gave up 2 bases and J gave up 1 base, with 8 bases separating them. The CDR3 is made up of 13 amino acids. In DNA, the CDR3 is TGCAGTGCTAGATCCAGGGGGAACACTGAAGCTTTCTTT. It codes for CSARSRGNTEAFF.

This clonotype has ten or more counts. The CDR3 DNA reads TGTGCCACCAGTGAACCGGGACAGAATCAGCCCCAGCATTTT. Translation: CATSEPGQNQPQHF. The chain links TRBV24-1 to TRBJ1-5, with TRBD1 matching over 7 bases. J lost 4 bases, V lost 4 bases, and 3 bases had no gene match. This CDR3 spans 14 amino acids. The germline gives CDR1 KGHDR, CDR2 SFDVKD.

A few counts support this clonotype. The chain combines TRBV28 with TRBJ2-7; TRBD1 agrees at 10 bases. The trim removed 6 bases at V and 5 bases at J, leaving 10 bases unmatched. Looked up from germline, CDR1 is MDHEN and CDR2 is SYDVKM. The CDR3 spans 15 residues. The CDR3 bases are TGTGCCAGCAGCTCGAGACAGGGGGCGGAGGACGAGCAGTACTTC. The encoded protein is CASSSRQGAEDEQYF.

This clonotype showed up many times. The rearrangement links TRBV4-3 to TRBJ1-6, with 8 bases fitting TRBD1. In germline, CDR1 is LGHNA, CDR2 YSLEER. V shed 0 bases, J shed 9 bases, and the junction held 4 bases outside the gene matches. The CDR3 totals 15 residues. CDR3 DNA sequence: TGCGCCAGCAGCCAAGAGGAAGACAGGGGTTCACCCCTCCACTTT. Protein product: CASSQEEDRGSPLHF.

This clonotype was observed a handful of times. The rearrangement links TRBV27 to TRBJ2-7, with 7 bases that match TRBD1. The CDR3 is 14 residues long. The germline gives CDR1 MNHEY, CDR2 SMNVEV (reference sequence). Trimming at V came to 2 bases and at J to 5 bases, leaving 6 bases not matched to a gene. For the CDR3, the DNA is TGTGCCAGCAGTTTAGTGGGACAGCTGCACGAGCAGTACTTC. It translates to CASSLVGQLHEQYF.

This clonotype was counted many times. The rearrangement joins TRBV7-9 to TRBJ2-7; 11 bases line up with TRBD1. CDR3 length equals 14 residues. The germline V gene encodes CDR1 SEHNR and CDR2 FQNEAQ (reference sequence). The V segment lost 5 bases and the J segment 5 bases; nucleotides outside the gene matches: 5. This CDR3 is CASSTGQGVDEQYF. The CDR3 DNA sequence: TGTGCCAGCAGCACGGGACAGGGGGTTGACGAGCAGTACTTC.

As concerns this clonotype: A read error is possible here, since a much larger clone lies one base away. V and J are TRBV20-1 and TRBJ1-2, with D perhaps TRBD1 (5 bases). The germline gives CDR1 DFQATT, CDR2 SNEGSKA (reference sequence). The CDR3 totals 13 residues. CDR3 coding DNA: TGCAGTGCTAGAGATAACCGGGACCGGGGCTACATCTTC. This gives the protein CSARDNRDRGYIF.

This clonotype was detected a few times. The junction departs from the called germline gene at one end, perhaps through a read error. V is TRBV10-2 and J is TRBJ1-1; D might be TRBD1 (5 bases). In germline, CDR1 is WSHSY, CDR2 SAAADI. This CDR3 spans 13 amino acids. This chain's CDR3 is CASTRGRGTEAFF. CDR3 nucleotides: TGTGCCAGCACGAGGGGCCGAGGCACTGAAGCTTTCTTT.

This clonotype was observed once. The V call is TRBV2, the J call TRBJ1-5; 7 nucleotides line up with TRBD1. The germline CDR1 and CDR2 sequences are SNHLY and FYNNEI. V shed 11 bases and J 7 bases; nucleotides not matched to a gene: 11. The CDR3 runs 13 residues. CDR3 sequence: CAGRQGVYQPQHF. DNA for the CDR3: TGTGCCGGTAGACAGGGCGTTTACCAGCCCCAGCATTTT.

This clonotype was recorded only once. CDR3 sequence reads: CASSFNGASGNTIYF. The CDR3 DNA sequence: TGTGCCAGCAGTTTTAATGGGGCCTCTGGAAACACCATATATTTT. The chain employs TRBV12-3 or TRBV12-4 and TRBJ1-3, with D possibly matching TRBD1 (5 bases). Trimming shortened V by 3 bases and J by 0 bases, and 9 bases separated the two germline ends. This CDR3 comprises 15 residues.

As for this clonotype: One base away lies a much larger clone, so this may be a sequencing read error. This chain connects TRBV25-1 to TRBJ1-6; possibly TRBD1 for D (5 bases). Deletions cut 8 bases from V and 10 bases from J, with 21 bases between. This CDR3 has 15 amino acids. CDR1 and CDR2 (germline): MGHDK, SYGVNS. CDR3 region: CASEPGTQGGSPLHF. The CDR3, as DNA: TGTGCCAGCGAACCCGGGACTCAGGGAGGATCACCCCTCCACTTT.

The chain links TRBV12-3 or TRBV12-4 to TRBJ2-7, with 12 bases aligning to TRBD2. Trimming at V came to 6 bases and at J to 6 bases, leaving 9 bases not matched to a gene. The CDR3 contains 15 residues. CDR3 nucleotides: TGTGCCAGCAGCGAAGGACTAGCGGGAATCTCCGAGCAGTACTTC. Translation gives CASSEGLAGISEQYF.

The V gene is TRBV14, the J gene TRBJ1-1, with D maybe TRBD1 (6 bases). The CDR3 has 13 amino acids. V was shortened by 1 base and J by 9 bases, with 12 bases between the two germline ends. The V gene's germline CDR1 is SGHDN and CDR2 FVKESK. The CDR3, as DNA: TGTGCCAGCAGCCAAGTGGGGGGCTTTCAAGCTTTCTTT. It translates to CASSQVGGFQAFF. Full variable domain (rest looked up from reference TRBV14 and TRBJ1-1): EAGVTQFPSHSVIEKGQTVTLRCDPISGHDNLYWYRRVMGKEIKFLLHFVKESKQDESGMPNNRFLAERTGGTYSTLKVQPAELEDSGVYFCASSQVGGFQAFFGQGTRLTVV.

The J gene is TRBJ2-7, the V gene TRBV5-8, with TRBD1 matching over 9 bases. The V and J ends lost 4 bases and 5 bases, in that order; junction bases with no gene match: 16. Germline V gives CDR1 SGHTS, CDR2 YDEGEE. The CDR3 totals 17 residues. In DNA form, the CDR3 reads TGTGCCAGCAGCAGGGACAGGGCCACTTCGCACGCCAACGAGCAGTACTTC. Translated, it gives CASSRDRATSHANEQYF.

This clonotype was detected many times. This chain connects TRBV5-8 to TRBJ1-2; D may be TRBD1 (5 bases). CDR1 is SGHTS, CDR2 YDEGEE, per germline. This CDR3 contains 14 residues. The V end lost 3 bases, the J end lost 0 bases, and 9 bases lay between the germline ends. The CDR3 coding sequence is TGTGCCAGCAGCTCCTGGACACCTAACTATGGCTACACCTTC. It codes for CASSSWTPNYGYTF. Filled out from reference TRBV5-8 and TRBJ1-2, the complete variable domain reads EAGVTQSPTHLIKTRGQQATLRCSPISGHTSVYWYQQALGLGLQFLLWYDEGEERNRGNFPPRFSGRQFPNYSSELNVNALELEDSALYLCASSSWTPNYGYTFGSGTRLTVV.